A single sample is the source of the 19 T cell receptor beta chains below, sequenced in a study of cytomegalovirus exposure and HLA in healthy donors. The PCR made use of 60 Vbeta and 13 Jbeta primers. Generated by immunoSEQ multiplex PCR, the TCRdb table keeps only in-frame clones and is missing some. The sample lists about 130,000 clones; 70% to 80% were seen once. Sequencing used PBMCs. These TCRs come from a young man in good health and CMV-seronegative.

This chain's CDR3 is CASSYYIAGDQETQYF. The CDR3 coding sequence is TGTGCCAGCAGTTACTACATAGCGGGAGACCAAGAGACCCAGTACTTC. The chain recombines TRBV6-5 with TRBJ2-5, with 9 bases fitting TRBD2. This CDR3 comprises 16 residues. Germline V lookup: CDR1 MNHEY, CDR2 SVGAGI. With 1 base clipped from V and 0 bases from J, the junction kept 3 bases outside the gene matches.

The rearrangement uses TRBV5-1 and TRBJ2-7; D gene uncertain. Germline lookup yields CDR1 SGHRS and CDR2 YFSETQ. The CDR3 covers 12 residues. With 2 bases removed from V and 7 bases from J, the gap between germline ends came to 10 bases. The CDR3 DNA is TGCGCCAGCAGCTTTAACTCGGTGGAGCAGTACTTC. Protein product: CASSFNSVEQYF. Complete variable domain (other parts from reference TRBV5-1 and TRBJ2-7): KAGVTQTPRYLIKTRGQQVTLSCSPISGHRSVSWYQQTPGQGLQFLFEYFSETQRNKGNFPGRFSGRQFSNSRSEMNVSTLELGDSALYLCASSFNSVEQYFGPGTRLTVT.

The CDR3 sequence is CASPPSDRAVHEQYF. In DNA form, the CDR3 reads TGTGCCAGCCCTCCCTCTGACAGGGCTGTACACGAGCAGTACTTC. The chain is built from TRBV28 and TRBJ2-7; 7 bases fit TRBD1. CDR3 length: 15 amino acids. The V gene end was trimmed by 8 bases and the J gene end by 5 bases; junction bases not matched to a gene: 15. Germline V lookup: CDR1 MDHEN, CDR2 SYDVKM.

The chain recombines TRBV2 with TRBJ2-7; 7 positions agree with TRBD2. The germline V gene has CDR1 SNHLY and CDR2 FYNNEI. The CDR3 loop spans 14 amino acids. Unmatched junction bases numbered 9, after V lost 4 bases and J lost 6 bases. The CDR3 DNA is TGTGCCAGCAGTGCATGGACTAGTGGAGGCGAGCAGTACTTC. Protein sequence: CASSAWTSGGEQYF.

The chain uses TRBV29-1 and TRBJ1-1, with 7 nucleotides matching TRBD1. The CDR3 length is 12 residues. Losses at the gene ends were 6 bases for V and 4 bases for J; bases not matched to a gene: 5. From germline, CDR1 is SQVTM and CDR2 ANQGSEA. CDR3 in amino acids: CSVAGGVTEAFF. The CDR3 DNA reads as TGCAGCGTCGCAGGGGGTGTCACTGAAGCTTTCTTT.

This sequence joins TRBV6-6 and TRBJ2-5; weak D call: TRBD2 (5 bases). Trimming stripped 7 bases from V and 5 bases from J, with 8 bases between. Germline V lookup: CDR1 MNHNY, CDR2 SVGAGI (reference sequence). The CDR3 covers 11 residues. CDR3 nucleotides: TGTGCCAGCACAGGCGGGGAGACCCAGTACTTC. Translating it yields CASTGGETQYF.

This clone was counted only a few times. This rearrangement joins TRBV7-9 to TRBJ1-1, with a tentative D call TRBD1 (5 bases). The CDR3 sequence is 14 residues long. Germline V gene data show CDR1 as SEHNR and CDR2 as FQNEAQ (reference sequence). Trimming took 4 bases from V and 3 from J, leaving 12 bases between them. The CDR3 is CASSYQGGDTEAFF. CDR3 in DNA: TGTGCCAGCAGCTACCAGGGAGGGGACACTGAAGCTTTCTTT.

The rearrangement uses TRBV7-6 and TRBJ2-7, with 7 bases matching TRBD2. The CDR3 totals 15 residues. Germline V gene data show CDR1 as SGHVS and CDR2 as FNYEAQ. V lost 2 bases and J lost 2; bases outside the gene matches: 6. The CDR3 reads CASSLNGAGAYEQYF. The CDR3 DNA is TGTGCCAGCAGCTTAAACGGTGCGGGGGCCTACGAGCAGTACTTC.

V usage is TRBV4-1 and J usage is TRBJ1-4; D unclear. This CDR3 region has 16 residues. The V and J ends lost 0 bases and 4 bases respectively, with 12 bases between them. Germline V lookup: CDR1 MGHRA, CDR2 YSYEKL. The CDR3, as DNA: TGCGCCAGCAGCCAAGATGAGGGAGGGATTAATGAAAAACTGTTTTTT. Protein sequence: CASSQDEGGINEKLFF.

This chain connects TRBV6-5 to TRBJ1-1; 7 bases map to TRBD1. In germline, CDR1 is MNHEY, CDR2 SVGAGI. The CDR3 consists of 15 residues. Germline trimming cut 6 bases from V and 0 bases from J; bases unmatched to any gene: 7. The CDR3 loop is CASRQQGSMNTEAFF. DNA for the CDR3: TGTGCCAGCAGGCAACAGGGGTCGATGAACACTGAAGCTTTCTTT.

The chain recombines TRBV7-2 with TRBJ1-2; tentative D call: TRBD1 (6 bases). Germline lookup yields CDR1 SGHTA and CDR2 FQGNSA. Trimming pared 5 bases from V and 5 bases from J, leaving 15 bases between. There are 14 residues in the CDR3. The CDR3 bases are TGTGCCAGCAGCCCATCGGGTCAGGGGTATGGCTACACCTTC. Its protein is CASSPSGQGYGYTF.

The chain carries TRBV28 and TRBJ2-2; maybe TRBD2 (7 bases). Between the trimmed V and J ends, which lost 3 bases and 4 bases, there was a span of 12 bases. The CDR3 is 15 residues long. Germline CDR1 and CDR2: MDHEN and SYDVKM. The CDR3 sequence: CASSFPGGGTGELFF. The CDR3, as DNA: TGTGCCAGCAGTTTCCCGGGGGGCGGCACCGGGGAGCTGTTTTTT.

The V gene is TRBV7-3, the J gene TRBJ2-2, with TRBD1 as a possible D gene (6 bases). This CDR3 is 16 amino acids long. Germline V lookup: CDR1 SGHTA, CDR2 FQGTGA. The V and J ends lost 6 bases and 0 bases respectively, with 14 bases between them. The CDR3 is CASRKEQGANTGELFF. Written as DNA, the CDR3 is TGTGCCAGCAGGAAGGAACAGGGAGCGAACACCGGGGAGCTGTTTTTT.

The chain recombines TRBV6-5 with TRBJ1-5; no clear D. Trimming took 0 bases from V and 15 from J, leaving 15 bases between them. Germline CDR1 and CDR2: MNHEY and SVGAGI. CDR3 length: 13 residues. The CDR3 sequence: CASSYSIQEEPHF. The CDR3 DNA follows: TGTGCCAGCAGTTACTCGATCCAGGAGGAGCCGCATTTT.

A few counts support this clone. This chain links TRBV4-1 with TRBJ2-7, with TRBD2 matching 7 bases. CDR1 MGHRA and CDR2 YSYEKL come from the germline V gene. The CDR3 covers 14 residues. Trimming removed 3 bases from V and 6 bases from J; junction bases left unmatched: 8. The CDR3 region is CASSHAGVWVEQYF. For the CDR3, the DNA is TGCGCCAGCAGCCATGCGGGGGTCTGGGTCGAGCAGTACTTC.

The CDR3 sequence is CASSFLGQDDTEAFF. Written as DNA, the CDR3 is TGCGCCAGCAGCTTCTTGGGACAGGACGACACTGAAGCTTTCTTT. The V and J genes are TRBV5-1 and TRBJ1-1; 8 bases align to TRBD1. This CDR3 is 15 amino acids long. V trimming: 2 bases; J trimming: 3 bases; junction bases outside the gene matches: 6. The V gene's germline CDR1 is SGHRS and CDR2 YFSETQ. Complete variable domain (other parts from reference TRBV5-1 and TRBJ1-1): KAGVTQTPRYLIKTRGQQVTLSCSPISGHRSVSWYQQTPGQGLQFLFEYFSETQRNKGNFPGRFSGRQFSNSRSEMNVSTLELGDSALYLCASSFLGQDDTEAFFGQGTRLTVV.

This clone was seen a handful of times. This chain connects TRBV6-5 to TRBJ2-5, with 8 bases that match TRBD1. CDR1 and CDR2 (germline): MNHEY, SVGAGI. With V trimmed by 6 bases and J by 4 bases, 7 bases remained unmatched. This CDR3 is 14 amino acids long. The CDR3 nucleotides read TGTGCCAGCAGCATCAACAGGGGGGTAGAGACCCAGTACTTC. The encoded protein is CASSINRGVETQYF.

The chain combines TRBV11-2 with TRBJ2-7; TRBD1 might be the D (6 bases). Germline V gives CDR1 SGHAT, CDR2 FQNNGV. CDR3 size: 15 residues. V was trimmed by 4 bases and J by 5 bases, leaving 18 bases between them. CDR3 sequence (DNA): TGTGCCAGCAGCTCAGGGGTGCTCTTGGTCGACGAGCAGTACTTC. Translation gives CASSSGVLLVDEQYF.

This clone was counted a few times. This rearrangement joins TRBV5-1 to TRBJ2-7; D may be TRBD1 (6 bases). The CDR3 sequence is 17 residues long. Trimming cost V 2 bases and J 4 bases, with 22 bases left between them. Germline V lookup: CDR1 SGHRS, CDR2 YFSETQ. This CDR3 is CASSLNHRVTRGYEQYF. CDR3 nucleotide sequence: TGCGCCAGCAGCTTAAATCACAGGGTAACAAGAGGTTACGAGCAGTACTTC.